The TCR beta chain described here comes from a study of radiotherapy plus CTLA-4 blockade in lung cancer. Overall study findings and caveats: In blood, TCR clones derived from the tumor expanded after radiotherapy plus ipilimumab. Early blood T cell clone dynamics, with interferon-beta, were reported to best predict response.

Germline loops: CDR1 SGHRS, CDR2 YFSETQ. The CDR3 has 15 amino acids. The V and J ends lost 0 bases and 5 bases respectively, with 15 bases between them. As to this clone: Its antigen is currently unknown.

Assay: immunoSEQ multiplex PCR; the TCRdb copy retains only in-frame clones and omits some. The sample holds roughly 66,000 clones, roughly four fifths seen once. Sequencing was performed on peripheral blood, taken from a patient treated with radiotherapy plus ipilimumab. The receptor was derived from a human donor with non-small cell lung cancer who had a partial response to radiotherapy plus ipilimumab. This chain links TRBV5-1 with TRBJ2-7, with D tentatively TRBD2 (5 bases). CDR3 amino acids: CASSLAAGAGHEQYF. The CDR3 DNA reads TGCGCCAGCAGCTTGGCCGCGGGCGCTGGGCACGAGCAGTACTTC.